This T cell receptor beta chain stems from a study of T-cell reconstitution after alpha-beta-depleted transplantation in children. It was with unique molecular identifiers that the TCRbeta library was prepared. In TCRdb, the PCR reads were re-called with MiXCR into one record per CDR3 protein. The sample has some 200,000 distinct CDR3 sequences, just over 14% seen once. The CDR3 has 13 residues. Deletions cut 1 base from V and 3 bases from J, with 9 bases between. CDR1 is SQVTM and CDR2 is ANQGSEA in the germline V gene. This clonotype was sampled from a human donor who donated a stem cell graft to a child with acute lymphoblastic leukemia. The sample consisted of PBMCs from the stem cell graft donor, taken from the stem cell graft. The chain links TRBV29-1 to TRBJ2-5; D gene uncertain. The DNA of the CDR3 is TGCAGCGTTGAAGGGGCTCCCGAAGAGACCCAGTACTTC. It specifies CSVEGAPEETQYF.